These T cell receptor beta chains were read from a single sample in a study of CD8 T cells in ankylosing spondylitis. Each CDR3 protein gets one entry after TCRdb re-called the 5' RACE reads with MiXCR. The sample has about 450,000 distinct CDR3 sequences, 26% seen once. Specimen: blood, either unsorted or a sorted T cell fraction (not recorded which). The receptors were sampled from a male donor with ankylosing spondylitis. The CDR3 runs from the conserved cysteine through the conserved F or W. A D gene is named only where the DNA matches it firmly. A row's size may be missing; if present it is once, few, many or a size class.

CDR3	DNA	size	V	D	J
CASSQGGTYYNEQFF	TGCGCCAGCAGCCAAGGCGGAACCTACTACAATGAGCAGTTCTTC	few	TRBV4-1	NA	TRBJ2-1
CASTYPPLGVSEQFF	TGTGCCAGCACCTACCCCCCACTGGGGGTGAGTGAGCAGTTCTTC	NA	TRBV11-3	NA	TRBJ2-1
CASSLDFGGYNEQFF	TGTGCCAGCAGCTTAGATTTCGGGGGGTACAATGAGCAGTTCTTC	few	TRBV7-2	TRBD2	TRBJ2-1
CASSPQPGQAREQFF	TGTGCCAGCAGCCCCCAACCTGGACAGGCGCGGGAGCAGTTCTTC	few	TRBV7-2	TRBD1	TRBJ2-1
CAISLGRPEDTEAFF	TGTGCCATCAGCCTAGGACGCCCGGAGGACACTGAAGCTTTCTTT	few	TRBV10-3	NA	TRBJ1-1
CSARVAGAHTDTQYF	TGCAGTGCTAGGGTAGCGGGAGCACACACAGATACGCAGTATTTT	NA	TRBV20-1	TRBD2	TRBJ2-3
CASSFSHSGANVLTF	TGTGCCAGCAGCTTCTCACACTCTGGGGCCAACGTCCTGACTTTC	few	TRBV5-5	NA	TRBJ2-6
CASSFGASGTGELFF	TGTGCCAGCAGTTTTGGGGCTAGCGGGACCGGGGAGCTGTTTTTT	NA	TRBV12-3/TRBV12-4	TRBD2	TRBJ2-2
CASSYRLTGGAEAFF	TGTGCCAGCAGTTACCGATTGACAGGGGGGGCTGAAGCTTTCTTT	NA	TRBV12-3/TRBV12-4	TRBD1	TRBJ1-1
CASSQEEISGNTIYF	TGTGCCAGCAGCCAGGAGGAGATCTCCGGAAACACCATATATTTT	NA	TRBV3-1	NA	TRBJ1-3
CASSQRKGASGQETQYF	TGTGCCAGCAGCCAAAGGAAGGGGGCTAGCGGCCAAGAGACCCAGTACTTC	NA	TRBV14	NA	TRBJ2-5
CASSLDGARTDTQYF	TGCGCCAGCAGCTTGGACGGGGCTCGCACAGATACGCAGTATTTT	few	TRBV5-1	NA	TRBJ2-3
CASSSSGQGGTEAFF	TGTGCCAGCAGTTCCTCCGGACAGGGAGGGACTGAAGCTTTCTTT	NA	TRBV28	TRBD1	TRBJ1-1
CASSHASSPAPPYNEQFF	TGTGCCAGCAGCCACGCCTCCAGTCCGGCCCCTCCCTACAATGAGCAGTTCTTC	NA	TRBV3-1	NA	TRBJ2-1
CASSPQPRDTQYF	TGTGCCAGCTCACCCCAACCCCGAGATACGCAGTATTTT	few	TRBV18	NA	TRBJ2-3
CASSATSGSSGEQFF	TGCGCCAGCAGCGCCACTAGCGGGAGTTCCGGTGAGCAGTTCTTC	NA	TRBV5-1	TRBD2	TRBJ2-1
CASSPSGNRAHEQFF	TGTGCCAGCAGCCCTAGCGGGAACCGTGCCCATGAGCAGTTCTTC	NA	TRBV2	TRBD2	TRBJ2-1
CSVVYRPNEKLFF	TGCAGCGTTGTTTACAGGCCCAATGAAAAACTGTTTTTT	NA	TRBV29-1	NA	TRBJ1-4
CASGLVLGEQFF	TGTGCTAGTGGTTTGGTACTTGGTGAGCAGTTCTTC	NA	TRBV12-5	NA	TRBJ2-1
CASSLGLAGPDTQYF	TGCGCCAGCAGCTTGGGTCTAGCGGGACCAGATACGCAGTATTTT	few	TRBV5-1	TRBD2	TRBJ2-3
CASRFNTGELFF	TGTGCCAGCAGATTCAACACCGGGGAGCTGTTTTTT	NA	TRBV12-3/TRBV12-4	NA	TRBJ2-2
CASRTMGTEEKLFF	TGTGCCAGCAGGACCATGGGGACAGAAGAAAAACTGTTTTTT	NA	TRBV4-2	TRBD1	TRBJ1-4
CASMVGLVANEQFF	TGTGCCAGCATGGTGGGACTAGTTGCCAATGAGCAGTTCTTC	few	TRBV7-2	TRBD2	TRBJ2-1
CASSLELSPDTQYF	TGTGCCAGCAGCTTAGAATTGAGCCCCGATACGCAGTATTTT	few	TRBV7-9	NA	TRBJ2-3
CASSLMQNTGELFF	TGCGCCAGCAGCTTGATGCAGAACACCGGGGAGCTGTTTTTT	NA	TRBV5-1	NA	TRBJ2-2
CSARSNPGNTIYF	TGCAGTGCCAGATCCAACCCTGGAAACACCATATATTTT	NA	TRBV20-1	NA	TRBJ1-3
CAIGPGTSGRQGEQFF	TGTGCCATCGGTCCCGGGACTAGCGGGAGGCAGGGGGAGCAGTTCTTC	few	TRBV10-3	TRBD2	TRBJ2-1
CASSQNLGRQDTQYF	TGTGCCAGCAGCCAAAACCTCGGGAGACAGGATACGCAGTATTTT	few	TRBV3-1	NA	TRBJ2-3
CATSYRGLGIQYF	TGTGCCACCAGCTACAGGGGGTTAGGCATTCAGTACTTC	few	TRBV15	TRBD1	TRBJ2-4
CASSQWRLEAFF	TGTGCCAGCAGCCAATGGAGACTTGAAGCTTTCTTT	many	TRBV11-2	NA	TRBJ1-1
CASRSGLGYTEAFF	TGCGCCAGCAGGAGTGGCCTTGGGTACACTGAAGCTTTCTTT	NA	TRBV5-1	NA	TRBJ1-1
CASSVDEGTEAFF	TGTGCCAGCAGTGTGGACGAGGGGACTGAAGCTTTCTTT	NA	TRBV2	NA	TRBJ1-1
CSARDLGGGNEQFF	TGCAGTGCTAGAGATCTGGGGGGTGGCAATGAGCAGTTCTTC	NA	TRBV20-1	NA	TRBJ2-1
CASSQPGGGLGGTF	TGTGCCAGCAGCCAACCAGGGGGCGGCCTAGGGGGCACCTTC	NA	TRBV4-2	TRBD1	TRBJ1-2
CSAVRSASSTDTQYF	TGCAGTGCTGTCAGGAGCGCCTCTAGCACAGATACGCAGTATTTT	NA	TRBV20-1	NA	TRBJ2-3
CSARDRRTGSETQYF	TGCAGTGCTAGAGATAGAAGGACAGGGTCTGAGACCCAGTACTTC	few	TRBV20-1	TRBD1	TRBJ2-5
CASSKGQVPTETQYF	TGTGCCAGCAGTAAGGGACAGGTTCCTACGGAGACCCAGTACTTC	NA	TRBV12-3/TRBV12-4	TRBD1	TRBJ2-5
CASSFRDGTYEQYF	TGTGCCAGCAGTTTCCGGGACGGAACCTACGAGCAGTACTTC	few	TRBV27	NA	TRBJ2-7
CSARGQGLYSNQPQHF	TGCAGTGCTAGGGGACAGGGATTGTATAGCAATCAGCCCCAGCATTTT	few	TRBV20-1	TRBD1	TRBJ1-5